The table lists the clone carrying this T cell receptor (beta chain) with many counts. The antigen is not known. TCRdb ran MiXCR on the 5' RACE reads and lists one entry per CDR3 protein. The table includes fewer than 30,000 distinct CDR3 sequences, 9.5% to 15% detected once. This entry is derived from a study of T-cell memory formation after mild COVID-19. CDR3 length: 14 amino acids. CDR1 is MNHEY and CDR2 is SVGEGT in the germline V gene. Trimming took 6 bases from V and 0 from J, leaving 8 bases between them. General study points: From day 15 to 85, contracting clones were balanced between CD4 and CD8, whereas later expanders leaned toward CD4+.

This receptor was obtained from an adult woman who had mild COVID-19 (a few samples of this study predate the infection). Cell type and time point are not known. V is TRBV6-2 or TRBV6-3 and J is TRBJ2-2; weak D call: TRBD1 (6 bases). Sequenced sample: PBMCs or a T cell subset sorted from them (not recorded which). DNA for the CDR3: TGTGCCAGCAGCTGGACAGCGAACACCGGGGAGCTGTTTTTT. This codes for CASSWTANTGELFF.